The T cell receptor (beta chain) described here comes from a study of cytomegalovirus exposure and HLA in healthy donors. Overall study findings and caveats: With further analysis later on, most CMV-associated TCR beta chains appeared HLA-restricted. For most TCR beta V segments, an earlier analysis put the productive rate at about 90% or about 30% of the time.

A multiplex PCR was run with 60 Vbeta primers and 13 Jbeta primers. The protocol was immunoSEQ multiplex PCR, while the TCRdb copy is restricted to in-frame clones and leaves out a portion. This sample has 65,000 to 100,000 clones, with more than 75% found just once. The CDR3 covers 15 residues. V lost 0 bases and J lost 4; bases outside the gene matches: 1. Germline-derived CDR1 and CDR2 are SGDLS and YYNGEE. To note about this clone: What it binds is unknown.

This chain connects TRBV9 to TRBJ2-1; TRBD2 matches 10 bases. The sequencing input was PBMCs. The receptor was isolated from a woman between 35 and 50 years old in good health and CMV-seropositive. The CDR3 nucleotides read TGTGCCAGCAGCGTAGAAGCGGGAGGGTACAATGAGCAGTTCTTC. Protein: CASSVEAGGYNEQFF. Supplemented by reference TRBV9 and TRBJ2-1, the full variable domain reads DSGVTQTPKHLITATGQRVTLRCSPRSGDLSVYWYQQSLDQGLQFLIQYYNGEERAKGNILERFSAQQFPDLHSELNLSSLELGDSALYFCASSVEAGGYNEQFFGPGTRLTVL.